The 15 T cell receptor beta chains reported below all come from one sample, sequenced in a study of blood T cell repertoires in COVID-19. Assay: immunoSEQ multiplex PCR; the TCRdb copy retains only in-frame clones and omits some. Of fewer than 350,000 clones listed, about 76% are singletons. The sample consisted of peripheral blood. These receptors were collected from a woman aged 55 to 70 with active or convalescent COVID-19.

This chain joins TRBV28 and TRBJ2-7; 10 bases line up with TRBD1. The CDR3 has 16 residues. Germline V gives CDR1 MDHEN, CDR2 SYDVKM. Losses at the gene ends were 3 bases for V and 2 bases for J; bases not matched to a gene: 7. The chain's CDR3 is CASSFTTGTGAYEQYF. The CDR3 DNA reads TGTGCCAGCAGTTTTACGACCGGGACAGGGGCCTACGAGCAGTACTTC. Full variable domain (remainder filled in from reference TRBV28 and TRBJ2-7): DVKVTQSSRYLVKRTGEKVFLECVQDMDHENMFWYRQDPGLGLRLIYFSYDVKMKEKGDIPEGYSVSREKKERFSLILESASTNQTSMYLCASSFTTGTGAYEQYFGPGTRLTVT.

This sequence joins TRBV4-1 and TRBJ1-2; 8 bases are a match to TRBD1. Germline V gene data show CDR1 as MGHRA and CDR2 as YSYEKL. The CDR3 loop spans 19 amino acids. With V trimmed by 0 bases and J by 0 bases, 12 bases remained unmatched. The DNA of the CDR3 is TGCGCCAGCAGCCAAGATGGGGGGGACAGGAGCCGAGCTAACTATGGCTACACCTTC. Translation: CASSQDGGDRSRANYGYTF.

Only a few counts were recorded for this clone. The CDR3 nucleotides read TGCGCCAGCAGCCCGACTCCCGGACAGTACCCTAACTATGGCTACACCTTC. Translation gives CASSPTPGQYPNYGYTF. V is TRBV5-1 and J is TRBJ1-2; D is possibly TRBD1 (6 bases). The V end lost 4 bases, the J end lost 0 bases, and 19 bases lay between the germline ends. This CDR3 is built from 17 residues. From germline, CDR1 is SGHRS and CDR2 YFSETQ. Full variable domain (remainder filled in from reference TRBV5-1 and TRBJ1-2): KAGVTQTPRYLIKTRGQQVTLSCSPISGHRSVSWYQQTPGQGLQFLFEYFSETQRNKGNFPGRFSGRQFSNSRSEMNVSTLELGDSALYLCASSPTPGQYPNYGYTFGSGTRLTVV.

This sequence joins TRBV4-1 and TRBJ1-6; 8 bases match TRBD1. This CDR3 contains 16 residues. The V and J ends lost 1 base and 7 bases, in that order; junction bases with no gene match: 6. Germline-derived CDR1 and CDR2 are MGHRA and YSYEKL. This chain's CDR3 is CASSQGDRGENSPLHF. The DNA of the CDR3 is TGCGCCAGCAGCCAAGGAGACAGGGGTGAAAATTCACCCCTCCACTTT.

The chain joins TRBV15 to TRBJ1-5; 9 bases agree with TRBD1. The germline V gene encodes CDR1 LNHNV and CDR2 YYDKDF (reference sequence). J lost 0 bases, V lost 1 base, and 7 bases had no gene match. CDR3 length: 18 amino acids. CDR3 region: CATSRAGTGWDSNQPQHF. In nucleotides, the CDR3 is TGTGCCACCAGCAGAGCCGGGACAGGGTGGGATAGCAATCAGCCCCAGCATTTT. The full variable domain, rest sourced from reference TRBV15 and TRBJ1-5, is DAMVIQNPRYQVTQFGKPVTLSCSQTLNHNVMYWYQQKSSQAPKLLFHYYDKDFNNEADTPDNFQSRRPNTSFCFLDIRSPGLGDTAMYLCATSRAGTGWDSNQPQHFGDGTRLSIL.

In DNA form, the CDR3 reads TGTGCCTGGGGACAGGGGGCGGCTAATGAAAAACTGTTTTTT. Its translation: CAWGQGAANEKLFF. The V call is TRBV30, the J call TRBJ1-4, with TRBD1 matching over 11 bases. The J segment lost 3 bases and the V segment lost 5 bases, leaving 2 bases of the junction unmatched. The CDR3 covers 14 residues. Germline loops: CDR1 GTSNPN, CDR2 SVGIG (reference sequence).

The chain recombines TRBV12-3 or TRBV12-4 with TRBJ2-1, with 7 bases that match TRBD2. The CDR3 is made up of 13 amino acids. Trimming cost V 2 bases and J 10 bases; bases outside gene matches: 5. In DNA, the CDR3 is TGTGCCAGCAGTTTACGGGGGGAAGGGGAGCAGTTCTTC. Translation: CASSLRGEGEQFF.

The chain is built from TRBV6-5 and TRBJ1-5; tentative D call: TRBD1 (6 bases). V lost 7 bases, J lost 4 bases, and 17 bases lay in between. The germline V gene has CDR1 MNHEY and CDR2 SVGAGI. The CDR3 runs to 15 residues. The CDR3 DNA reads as TGTGCCAGCACCGGGGAATCAGGGGTTAATCAGCCCCAGCATTTT. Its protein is CASTGESGVNQPQHF.

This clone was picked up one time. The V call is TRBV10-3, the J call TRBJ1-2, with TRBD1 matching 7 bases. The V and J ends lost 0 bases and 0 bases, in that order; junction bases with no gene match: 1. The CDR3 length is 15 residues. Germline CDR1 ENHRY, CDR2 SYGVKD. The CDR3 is CAISESTGTNYGYTF. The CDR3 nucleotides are TGTGCCATCAGTGAGTCGACAGGGACTAACTATGGCTACACCTTC.

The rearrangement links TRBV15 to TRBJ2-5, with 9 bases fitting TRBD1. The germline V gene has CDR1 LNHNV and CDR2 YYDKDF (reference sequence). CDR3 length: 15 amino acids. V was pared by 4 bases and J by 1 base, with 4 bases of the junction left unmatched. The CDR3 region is CATSTGQGIQETQYF. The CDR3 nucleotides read TGTGCCACCAGCACGGGACAGGGTATCCAAGAGACCCAGTACTTC.

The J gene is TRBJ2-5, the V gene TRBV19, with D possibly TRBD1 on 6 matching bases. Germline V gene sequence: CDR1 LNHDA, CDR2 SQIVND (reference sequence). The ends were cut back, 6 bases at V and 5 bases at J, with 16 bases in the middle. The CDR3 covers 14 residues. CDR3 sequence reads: CASRRDIYTETQYF. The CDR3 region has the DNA TGTGCCAGTAGACGGGACATATATACGGAGACCCAGTACTTC.

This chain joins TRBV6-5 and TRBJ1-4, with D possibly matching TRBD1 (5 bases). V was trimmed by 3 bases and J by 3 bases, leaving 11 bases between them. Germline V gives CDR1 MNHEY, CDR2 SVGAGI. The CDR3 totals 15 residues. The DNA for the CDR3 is TGTGCCAGCAGTTATGTGACGGGGGCTAATGAAAAACTGTTTTTT. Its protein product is CASSYVTGANEKLFF.

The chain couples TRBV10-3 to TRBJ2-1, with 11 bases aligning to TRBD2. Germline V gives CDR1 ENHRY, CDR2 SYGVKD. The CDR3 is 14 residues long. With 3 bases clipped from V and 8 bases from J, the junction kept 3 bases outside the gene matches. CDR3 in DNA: TGTGCCATCAGTGATAGCGGGGGGGCGTATGAGCAGTTCTTC. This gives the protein CAISDSGGAYEQFF.

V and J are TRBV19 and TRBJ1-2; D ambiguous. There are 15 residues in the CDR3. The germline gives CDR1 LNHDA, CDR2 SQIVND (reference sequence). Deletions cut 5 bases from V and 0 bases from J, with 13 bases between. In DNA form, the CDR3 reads TGTGCCAGTAGTCCAAGACGGGAATCTAACTATGGCTACACCTTC. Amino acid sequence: CASSPRRESNYGYTF.

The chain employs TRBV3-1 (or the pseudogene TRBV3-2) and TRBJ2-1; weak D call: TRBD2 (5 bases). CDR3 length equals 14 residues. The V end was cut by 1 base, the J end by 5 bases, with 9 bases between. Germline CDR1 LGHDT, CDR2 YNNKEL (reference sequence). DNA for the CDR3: TGTGCCAGCAGCCAAGCGGCTAGCAACAATGAGCAGTTCTTC. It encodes CASSQAASNNEQFF.